This passage covers 10 T cell receptor beta chains from one sample sequenced in a study of patients and donors after allogeneic stem cell transplantation. TCRdb processed the RT-PCR reads anew with MiXCR; each CDR3 protein has one entry. Among roughly 41,000 distinct CDR3 sequences, around a third were seen once, and the ten largest hold around 72%. The sequencing sample was made of blood, either unsorted or a sorted T cell fraction (not recorded which). The receptors shown here come from a human donor who was either an allogeneic HSCT recipient or a stem cell or donor lymphocyte infusion donor (not recorded which). It is not recorded whose cells these are; they may come from a transplant donor.

V and J are TRBV28 and TRBJ2-7, with 8 bases fitting TRBD2. Germline CDR1 is MDHEN and CDR2 is SYDVKM. Losses at the gene ends were 7 bases for V and 0 bases for J; bases not matched to a gene: 11. CDR3 size: 16 residues. CDR3 nucleotides: TGTGCCAGCAACCTAAGGCCGGGACTAGTCTCCTACGAGCAGTACTTC. It encodes CASNLRPGLVSYEQYF.

J is TRBJ1-2 and V is TRBV10-2; D not resolved. V was clipped by 3 bases and J by 6 bases, with 14 bases between them. Germline loops: CDR1 WSHSY, CDR2 SAAADI. The length of the CDR3 is 14 residues. CDR3 loop: CASSESITSDGYTF. Here the CDR3 DNA reads TGCGCCAGCAGTGAAAGCATCACATCGGATGGCTACACCTTC.

This clonotype showed up just a few times. The chain couples TRBV20-1 to TRBJ2-7, with TRBD2 as a possible D gene (6 bases). CDR3 length: 14 amino acids. Germline-derived CDR1 and CDR2 are DFQATT and SNEGSKA (reference sequence). The CDR3: CSAQGGPITYEQYF. Written as DNA, the CDR3 is TGCAGCGCCCAAGGAGGGCCTATAACCTACGAGCAGTACTTC.

This clonotype appeared a few times. V and J are TRBV9 and TRBJ2-5; 9 bases match TRBD2. Germline lookup yields CDR1 SGDLS and CDR2 YYNGEE. The CDR3 totals 15 residues. Trimming took 0 bases from V and 3 from J; bases not matched to a gene: 3. CDR3 region: CASSVGASGKETQYF. In nucleotides, the CDR3 is TGTGCCAGCAGCGTAGGGGCTAGCGGGAAAGAGACCCAGTACTTC.

V gene TRBV7-2 combines with J gene TRBJ1-1; D uncertain. The V end was cut by 1 base, the J end by 6 bases, with 15 bases between. There are 15 residues in the CDR3. CDR1 is SGHTA, CDR2 FQGNSA, per germline. The CDR3 region is CASSLVEGLKAEAFF. For the CDR3, the DNA is TGTGCCAGCAGCTTAGTAGAAGGCCTGAAAGCTGAAGCTTTCTTT.

This clonotype was seen more than once but under ten times. The genes are TRBV9 and TRBJ2-2, with D unclear. The V end lost 0 bases, the J end lost 6 bases, and 3 bases lay between the germline ends. The CDR3 spans 12 residues. CDR1 and CDR2 (germline): SGDLS, YYNGEE. The CDR3 DNA sequence: TGTGCCAGCAGCGTAGCTCCCGGGGAGCTGTTTTTT. Translating it yields CASSVAPGELFF.

In its sample, this clonotype was seen once. The V gene is TRBV12-3 or TRBV12-4, the J gene TRBJ2-3; D is unclear. This CDR3 comprises 16 residues. Trimming pared 5 bases from V and 3 bases from J, leaving 18 bases between. The CDR3 reads CASSPPNSEFTDTQYF. CDR3 in DNA: TGTGCCAGCAGTCCCCCGAACAGTGAGTTTACAGATACGCAGTATTTT.

This clonotype was seen only once. The J gene is TRBJ2-7, the V gene TRBV5-1, with 7 bases identical to TRBD2. Germline CDR1 and CDR2: SGHRS and YFSETQ. The CDR3 runs to 14 residues. Trimming removed 2 bases from V and 2 bases from J; junction bases left unmatched: 4. The CDR3 coding sequence is TGCGCCAGCAGCTTTGGGGACTACACCTACGAGCAGTACTTC. The encoded protein is CASSFGDYTYEQYF.

The V call is TRBV6-2 or TRBV6-3, the J call TRBJ2-1; D gene uncertain. Germline values: CDR1 MNHEY, CDR2 SVGEGT. Trimming removed 2 bases from V and 10 bases from J, with 15 bases in between. This CDR3 is built from 14 residues. The CDR3, as DNA: TGTGCCAGCAGTTACAGTGGCGTTGTTTGCGAGCAGTTCTTC. As protein: CASSYSGVVCEQFF.

The count of this clonotype is one. The chain employs TRBV4-3 and TRBJ1-5; TRBD1 aligns across 11 bases. In germline, CDR1 is LGHNA, CDR2 YSLEER. The trim removed 4 bases at V and 5 bases at J, leaving 4 bases unmatched. CDR3 length: 15 amino acids. CDR3 in DNA: TGCGCCAGCAGCCCGTCGGGACAGGGGGATCAGCCCCAGCATTTT. Translation: CASSPSGQGDQPQHF.